The text below deals with one T cell receptor (beta chain). CDR1 is MDHEN, CDR2 SYDVKM, per germline. V lost 6 bases, J lost 2 bases, and 17 bases lay in between. This CDR3 region has 15 residues. Negatively enriched CD4+ T cells were divided by CD45RA into naive and memory. The sample belongs to a study of shared clonotypes between healthy human individuals. Study details: Every donor yielded three CD4 naive, three CD4 memory, two CD8 naive and one CD8 memory plate.

Sorted subsets were amplified in replicate PCRs using 200 ng DNA, 30,000 to 35,000 T cell genomes. This table comes from immunoSEQ multiplex PCR, and its TCRdb copy is limited to in-frame clones, with some not included. The sample holds a few million clones, 85% to 95% seen once. What was sequenced was naive CD4+ T cells sorted from blood. Subset defined: CD45RA+ positively selected. This TCR derives from a man between 18 and 29 years old in good health. V is TRBV28 and J is TRBJ2-7; D possibly uses TRBD1 or TRBD2 (5 bases each). CDR3 in DNA: TGTGCCAGCAGGCTATTCGGGGCCGGGGCCTACGAGCAGTACTTC. It specifies CASRLFGAGAYEQYF.